What follows is one T cell receptor (beta chain) and its context. Its antigen is still unknown. A read error may explain this, as a much larger clone is one base away. The data derive from a study of T cell repertoires in cytomegalovirus infection. The overall study: CMV infection plus the matching HLA type was flagged by public TCR beta signatures. General observations from the study: Ex vivo responses were dominated by HLA-C-restricted CMV-specific TCR beta clonotypes. Identification of carriers of CMV plus the relevant HLA was achieved through cumulative public TCR beta family frequency.

TCRdb reprocessed the reads via MiXCR and lists one record per CDR3 protein. The data show more than 400,000 distinct CDR3 sequences, 26% seen once. The CDR3 loop spans 13 amino acids. Per germline, CDR1 MDHEN and CDR2 SYDVKM. The ends were cut back, 10 bases at V and 2 bases at J, with 12 bases in the middle. The sequence came from a human donor in good health (CMV status not recorded). Some clones in this sample may be carry-over from other donors' samples. The chain recombines TRBV28 with TRBJ1-5; D may be TRBD1 (6 bases). Sequenced input: PBMCs. CDR3 nucleotides: TGTGCCAACAGGGCGGACGGCAATCAGCCCCAGCATTTT. It translates to CANRADGNQPQHF.